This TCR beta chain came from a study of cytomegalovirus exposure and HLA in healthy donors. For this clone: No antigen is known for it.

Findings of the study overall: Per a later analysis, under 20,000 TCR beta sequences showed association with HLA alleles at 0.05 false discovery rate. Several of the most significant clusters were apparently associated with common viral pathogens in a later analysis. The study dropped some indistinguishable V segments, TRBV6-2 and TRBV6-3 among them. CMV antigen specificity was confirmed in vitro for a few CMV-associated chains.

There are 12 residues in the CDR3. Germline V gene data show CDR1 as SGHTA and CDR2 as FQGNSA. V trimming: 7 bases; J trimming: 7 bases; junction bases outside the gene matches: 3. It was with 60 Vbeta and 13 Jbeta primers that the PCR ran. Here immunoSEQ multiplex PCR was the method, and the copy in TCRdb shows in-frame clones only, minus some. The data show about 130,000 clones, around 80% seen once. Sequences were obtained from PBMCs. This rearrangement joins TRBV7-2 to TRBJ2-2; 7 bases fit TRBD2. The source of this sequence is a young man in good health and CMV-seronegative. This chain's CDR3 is CASTWGGGELFF. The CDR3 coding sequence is TGTGCCAGCACCTGGGGGGGCGGGGAGCTGTTTTTT.